These T cell receptor beta chains were read from a single sample in a study of blood T cell repertoires in COVID-19. Clones were sequenced by immunoSEQ multiplex PCR, and TCRdb holds only the in-frame ones, with some missing. This table has around 100,000 clones, roughly 80% appearing once. The sequenced material came from peripheral blood. The receptors originated from a human donor in a cohort sampled during active COVID-19. The CDR3 runs from the conserved cysteine through the conserved F or W. Fields, in order: V gene, J gene, clone size, D gene, CDR3 DNA, CDR3 protein. A D gene is named only where the DNA matches it firmly. Part of the rows lack a size; the others show once, few, many or a class for expanded clones.

TRBV3-1/TRBV3-2	TRBJ2-1	.	TRBD2	TGTGCCAGCAGCCAAGATGTGGTAGCGGGAGGTATTGACAATGAGCAGTTCTTC	CASSQDVVAGGIDNEQFF
TRBV5-1	TRBJ2-2	.	.	TGCGCCAGCAGCTTGACCGGGGGGCTGGGCACCGGGGAGCTGTTTTTT	CASSLTGGLGTGELFF
TRBV19	TRBJ1-5	.	TRBD1	TGTGCCAGTAGTATAGCACAGGGGGCAGGGGCCCAGCCCCAGCATTTT	CASSIAQGAGAQPQHF
TRBV19	TRBJ1-4	.	TRBD1	TGTGCCAGTAGTCCAGGGGGTTCAACTAATGAAAAACTGTTTTTT	CASSPGGSTNEKLFF
TRBV5-5	TRBJ2-2	.	.	TGTGCCAGCAGCCGTGTACGGGTACCCGGGGAGCTGTTTTTT	CASSRVRVPGELFF
TRBV5-1	TRBJ1-5	.	.	TGCGCCAGCAGCTTGGCCGGGGGGGTTCAGCCCCAGCATTTT	CASSLAGGVQPQHF
TRBV7-8	TRBJ1-4	once	.	TGTGCCAGCAGCTTTCGGAGTGAAAAACTGTTTTTT	CASSFRSEKLFF
TRBV7-2	TRBJ1-1	.	TRBD1	TGTGCCAGCAGCGGACAGGGGGCCTTGGTCACTGAAGCTTTCTTT	CASSGQGALVTEAFF
TRBV6-2/TRBV6-3	TRBJ2-7	few	.	TGTGCCAGCAGCGACCTAGCGTCTTCCTCCTACGAGCAGTACTTC	CASSDLASSSYEQYF
TRBV7-9	TRBJ1-2	.	.	TGTGCCAGCAGCTCTCCCGGGGAGGGAGCTAACTATGGCTACACCTTC	CASSSPGEGANYGYTF
TRBV6-5	TRBJ1-6	.	TRBD1	TGTGCCAGCAGAGCGACAGGGAATTCACCCCTCCACTTT	CASRATGNSPLHF
TRBV18	TRBJ1-2	.	.	TGTGCCAGCTCACCTCAACGGGGGGCGCTCAACTATGGCTACACCTTC	CASSPQRGALNYGYTF
TRBV6-6	TRBJ2-7	.	.	TGTGCCAGCAGTTACAATGGACAGCGAACGTACGAGCAGTACTTC	CASSYNGQRTYEQYF
TRBV18	TRBJ1-2	.	.	TGTGCCAGCTCACTCCCGGCCTCGGGAAACTATGGCTACACCTTC	CASSLPASGNYGYTF
TRBV18	TRBJ2-4	few	.	TGTGCCAGCTCACCCCTCCCATCCATGCGGACCAAAAACATTCAGTACTTC	CASSPLPSMRTKNIQYF
TRBV5-6	TRBJ1-4	once	.	TGTGCCAGCAGCCCCAGGGGCGGGGGCAATAATGAAAAACTGTTTTTT	CASSPRGGGNNEKLFF
TRBV6-5	TRBJ1-3	.	.	TGTGCCAGCAGTTACGAGGGTTACTCTGGAAACACCATATATTTT	CASSYEGYSGNTIYF
TRBV11-3	TRBJ2-1	.	TRBD2	TGTGCCAGCAGCTTTACTAGCGGAGGGGGGTACAATGAGCAGTTCTTC	CASSFTSGGGYNEQFF
TRBV18	TRBJ1-6	few	TRBD1	TGTGCCAGCTCTGCGGGGACAGATAATTCACCCCTCCACTTT	CASSAGTDNSPLHF
TRBV5-1	TRBJ1-1	.	.	TGCGCCAGCAGCTGGGGGGGTAGCACTGAAGCTTTCTTT	CASSWGGSTEAFF
TRBV3-1/TRBV3-2	TRBJ2-3	.	.	TGTGCCAGCAGCCAAGATCTTAGCAGCACAGATACGCAGTATTTT	CASSQDLSSTDTQYF
TRBV6-5	TRBJ2-7	.	TRBD1	TGTGCCAGCAGTTACGGCCAGGGGGCTTTCCACGAGCAGTACTTC	CASSYGQGAFHEQYF
TRBV5-1	TRBJ2-5	once	TRBD1	TGCGCCAGCAGCCCTCCGGGACAGGCGTACCAAGAGACCCAGTACTTC	CASSPPGQAYQETQYF
TRBV2	TRBJ1-1	.	.	TGTGCCAGCAGCACAGGGATGGCGTCCACTGAAGCTTTCTTT	CASSTGMASTEAFF
TRBV5-6	TRBJ2-7	few	TRBD1	TGTGCCAGCAGCCGGGGACAGGGCCTCTACGAGCAGTACTTC	CASSRGQGLYEQYF
TRBV24-1	TRBJ2-1	.	TRBD1	TGTGCCACCAGTGATTGGGACAGGGGAGGTGAGCAGTTCTTC	CATSDWDRGGEQFF
TRBV6-5	TRBJ1-2	.	.	TGTGCCAGCAGTTACGACAGTTGGTATGGCTACACCTTC	CASSYDSWYGYTF
TRBV3-1/TRBV3-2	TRBJ2-5	.	.	TGTGCCAGCCGCACTCTCGGAGAGACCCAGTACTTC	CASRTLGETQYF
TRBV5-1	TRBJ1-5	.	.	TGCGCCAGCAGCCCGGGACACACCAGCAATCAGCCCCAGCATTTT	CASSPGHTSNQPQHF
TRBV4-1	TRBJ2-7	.	.	TGCGCCAGCAGCCAAGGAGTGACTAGCTACGAGCAGTACTTC	CASSQGVTSYEQYF
TRBV5-1	TRBJ2-3	.	.	TGCGCCAGCAGCTTGGACGGTTATAGCACAGATACGCAGTATTTT	CASSLDGYSTDTQYF
TRBV15	TRBJ1-5	.	TRBD1	TGTGCCACCAGCAGAGATCAGGGACAGGGCAATCAGCCCCAGCATTTT	CATSRDQGQGNQPQHF
TRBV3-1/TRBV3-2	TRBJ2-7	.	.	TGTGCCAGCAGCCAACACGGGAGCTCCTACGAGCAGTACTTC	CASSQHGSSYEQYF
TRBV29-1	TRBJ1-2	.	.	TGCAGCGTTGACGACGGAGCGGTTGGCTACACCTTC	CSVDDGAVGYTF
TRBV5-1	TRBJ2-3	.	TRBD2	TGCGCCAGCAGCTTGGGGACTAGCGGGACAGATACGCAGTATTTT	CASSLGTSGTDTQYF
TRBV6-5	TRBJ2-1	.	TRBD2	TGTGCCAGCAGCCCGGGGGGACTAGGTTACAATGAGCAGTTCTTC	CASSPGGLGYNEQFF
TRBV6-5	TRBJ2-7	.	.	TGTGCCAGCAGTCGACAGTCTCCCTACGAGCAGTACTTC	CASSRQSPYEQYF
TRBV19	TRBJ2-7	.	TRBD1	TGTGCCAGTAGTATAACAGGGGGCTACGAGCAGTACTTC	CASSITGGYEQYF
TRBV10-1	TRBJ1-1	.	.	TGCGCCAGCTCCCAGGACGGGGTGAACACTGAAGCTTTCTTT	CASSQDGVNTEAFF
TRBV5-1	TRBJ2-5	.	TRBD2	TGCGCCAGCAGCTGGACTAGCGGAACCGAATTGATTCAGTACTTC	CASSWTSGTELIQYF
TRBV5-1	TRBJ2-7	.	TRBD1	TGCGCCAGCAGCTCCGAGACAGGGACCTACGAGCAGTACTTC	CASSSETGTYEQYF
TRBV28	TRBJ1-1	.	TRBD1	TGTGCCAGCAGTTCCGGACAGGGAAGTTTTCGCACTGAAGCTTTCTTT	CASSSGQGSFRTEAFF
TRBV28	TRBJ1-1	once	.	TGTGCCAGCAGTTTAAAGCGGGAGAACACTGAAGCTTTCTTT	CASSLKRENTEAFF
TRBV7-9	TRBJ1-4	.	TRBD1	TGTGCCAGCAGCTCTCAGGGGGCTGGTAATGAAAAACTGTTTTTT	CASSSQGAGNEKLFF
TRBV19	TRBJ1-2	once	TRBD1	TGTGCCAGTAGTATGAAGCCCGGGACAGCCCTAAACTATGGCTACACCTTC	CASSMKPGTALNYGYTF
TRBV6-2/TRBV6-3	TRBJ1-5	once	.	TGTGCCAGCAGTTATACGGGGTTAGGCAATCAGCCCCAGCATTTT	CASSYTGLGNQPQHF
TRBV4-1	TRBJ2-2	.	.	TGCGCCAGCAGCCAAGCCCCCAGGTCGAACACCGGGGAGCTGTTTTTT	CASSQAPRSNTGELFF
TRBV6-1	TRBJ1-2	.	.	TGTGCCAGCAGTGAAACAGGCCAACCTTTTTCCTCAACGGATGGCTACACCTTC	CASSETGQPFSSTDGYTF
TRBV19	TRBJ2-2	.	.	TGTGCCAGTAGTAGAACCCTAGCGAACACCGGGGAGCTGTTTTTT	CASSRTLANTGELFF
TRBV5-5	TRBJ2-7	.	TRBD2	TGTGCCAGCAGCCCGCCGGGACTAGTCTCCTACGAGCAGTACTTC	CASSPPGLVSYEQYF
TRBV10-3	TRBJ1-6	.	.	TGTGCCATCAGTGTACAGGAAAAGTCACCCCTCCACTTT	CAISVQEKSPLHF
TRBV3-1/TRBV3-2	TRBJ2-1	.	TRBD1	TGTGCCAGCAGCCCCCATTGGCCTGGACAGGGGTACAATGAGCAGTTCTTC	CASSPHWPGQGYNEQFF
TRBV28	TRBJ2-7	.	TRBD2	TGTGCCAGCGTATCACCGACTAGCGGGAGTAAATCGTACGAGCAGTACTTC	CASVSPTSGSKSYEQYF
TRBV7-7	TRBJ2-7	few	.	TGTGCTAGCAGCTCACCGGGCCTAGCTCCTAGCTCCTACGAGCAGTACTTC	CASSSPGLAPSSYEQYF
TRBV5-1	TRBJ1-2	few	TRBD1	TGCGCCAGCAGCCGTGACAGGGACTATGGCTACACCTTC	CASSRDRDYGYTF
TRBV28	TRBJ2-4	.	.	TGTGCCAGCAGTTTAACAAATAACATTCAGTACTTC	CASSLTNNIQYF
TRBV7-9	TRBJ1-2	.	.	TGTGCCAGCAGCTTAGCGGCAGGGGCTGGATATGGCTACACCTTC	CASSLAAGAGYGYTF